The subject of this entry is one T cell receptor (beta chain). Its specificity is unknown. The source of the sample is a study of Tregs in tolerant kidney transplant recipients. Findings of the study overall: Biological reproducibility was not directly addressed in this study.

Trimming took 3 bases from V and 3 from J; bases not matched to a gene: 1. The CDR3 is 14 residues long. In germline, CDR1 is LGHNA, CDR2 YNFKEQ. The table came from immunoSEQ multiplex PCR; TCRdb's copy has only in-frame clones and leaves some out. In the table there are 75,000 to 100,000 clones, approximately 92% of which are singletons. The sample comprised CD8+ T cells from blood. This receptor was taken from a human donor in good health. This rearrangement joins TRBV4-2 to TRBJ1-5; 8 nucleotides match TRBD1. The DNA of the CDR3 is TGTGCCAGCAGCCAGGGACAGGACAATCAGCCCCAGCATTTT. Translating gives CASSQGQDNQPQHF.